The clone carrying this T cell receptor beta chain appeared a few times. The antigen remains unidentified. Genomic DNA, the template, was used for profiling of the TCR beta VDJ and CDR3. Each CDR3 protein gets one entry after TCRdb re-called the reads with MiXCR. This table has about 150,000 distinct CDR3 sequences, about 50% appearing once. Germline values: CDR1 SGHDT, CDR2 YYEEEE. The germline V and J ends were trimmed by 4 bases and 7 bases, with 23 bases remaining between them. The CDR3 totals 16 residues. In patients chosen for sequencing, flow cytometry had shown CD8+CD57+ cell expansion. Blood was sampled before the patients had received any therapy. These data originate in a study of CD8+CD57+ T cells in acquired aplastic anemia. On the study more broadly: The average for DNA from sorted CD4+ and CD8+ cells was 3 to 3.5 ug. Study findings and constraints: Between patients and controls, CD8+ Simpson's diversity did not vary significantly. Patients and controls shared twenty-nine CD8+ CDR3 sequences, highly expressed in patients.

The sequence was obtained from a human donor with aplastic anemia. Sequenced: sorted CD4+, CD8+, or CD8+CD57+ T cells (not recorded which) from PBMCs. The V gene is TRBV5-6, the J gene TRBJ1-2; D is unclear. Here the CDR3 reads CASSLSYLKNPRGYTF. DNA for the CDR3: TGTGCCAGCAGCCTGTCTTATTTAAAGAATCCGCGTGGCTACACCTTC.